The 21 T cell receptor beta chains presented below share a single source sample, sequenced in a study of CD8 T cells in ankylosing spondylitis. Study outcomes and limitations: A motif in TCR beta, a set of under ten highly homologous variants, appeared characteristic of ankylosing spondylitis blood.

For these receptors, no antigen is known. MiXCR, applied by TCRdb to the 5' RACE reads, yields one record per CDR3 protein. The sample carries 700,000 or so distinct CDR3 sequences, roughly 19% recorded once. Sequenced: blood, either unsorted or a sorted T cell fraction (not recorded which). These receptors came from a male donor with ankylosing spondylitis.

The chain recombines TRBV5-1 with TRBJ2-5; 7 bases are a match to TRBD1. The V and J ends lost 4 bases and 6 bases, in that order; junction bases with no gene match: 9. The CDR3 totals 14 residues. CDR1 SGHRS and CDR2 YFSETQ come from the germline V gene. This CDR3 reads CASSPGGSEQTQYF. The CDR3 coding sequence is TGCGCCAGCAGCCCAGGGGGTTCCGAGCAGACCCAGTACTTC.

The genes are TRBV12-3 or TRBV12-4 and TRBJ2-5, with 7 bases that match TRBD2. Trimming took 3 bases from V and 2 from J; bases not matched to a gene: 6. The CDR3 length is 15 residues. CDR3 amino acids: CASSLELAEQETQYF. As DNA, the CDR3 is TGTGCCAGCAGTTTGGAGCTAGCGGAACAAGAGACCCAGTACTTC.

Only a few counts were recorded for this clonotype. The rearrangement joins TRBV29-1 to TRBJ2-1, with 9 bases aligning to TRBD1. V gave up 7 bases and J gave up 8 bases; unmatched junction bases: 9. The germline V gene encodes CDR1 SQVTM and CDR2 ANQGSEA. This CDR3 is built from 13 residues. CDR3 region: CSALRDRADEQFF. The CDR3 bases are TGCAGCGCTCTCCGGGACAGGGCCGATGAGCAGTTCTTC.

This chain links TRBV19 with TRBJ1-1, with 7 positions matching TRBD1. CDR3 size: 14 residues. The germline V gene has CDR1 LNHDA and CDR2 SQIVND (reference sequence). Germline trimming cut 7 bases from V and 0 bases from J; bases unmatched to any gene: 5. CDR3 DNA: TGTGCCAGTACTTTACAGGGGATGAACACTGAAGCTTTCTTT. It yields the protein CASTLQGMNTEAFF.

This clonotype was found a few times. The chain combines TRBV28 with TRBJ1-5; the D gene is possibly TRBD1 (5 bases). The ends were cut back, 5 bases at V and 3 bases at J, with 14 bases in the middle. Germline loops: CDR1 MDHEN, CDR2 SYDVKM. The CDR3 loop spans 15 amino acids. In nucleotides, the CDR3 is TGTGCCAGCAGTCCGAGATCGGGGCACAATCAGCCCCAGCATTTT. Its protein product is CASSPRSGHNQPQHF.

The gene calls are TRBV12-3 or TRBV12-4 and TRBJ1-1; D may be TRBD1 (5 bases). The CDR3 runs to 14 residues. V dropped 6 bases and J dropped 0 bases, with 11 bases sitting between them. In nucleotides, the CDR3 is TGTGCCAGCAGACCCAAACAGGTGAACACTGAAGCTTTCTTT. Translation gives CASRPKQVNTEAFF.

V is TRBV19 and J is TRBJ1-2; D remains ambiguous. Per the germline V gene, CDR1 is LNHDA and CDR2 is SQIVND (reference sequence). Trimming took 3 bases from V and 4 from J, leaving 9 bases between them. The CDR3 runs 13 residues. The CDR3 nucleotides are TGTGCCAGTAGTATTGACACGACCTATGGCTACACCTTC. This codes for CASSIDTTYGYTF.

This clonotype was seen a few times. This chain joins TRBV20-1 and TRBJ2-4, with 8 bases matching TRBD2. Germline V gene sequence: CDR1 DFQATT, CDR2 SNEGSKA (reference sequence). The length of the CDR3 is 15 residues. The trim removed 4 bases at V and 0 bases at J, leaving 5 bases unmatched. CDR3 bases: TGCAGTGCTACACGGGAGGGCCTAGCCAAAAACATTCAGTACTTC. Amino acid sequence: CSATREGLAKNIQYF.

The genes are TRBV5-1 and TRBJ1-2, with 12 nucleotides matching TRBD1. Germline V gene data show CDR1 as SGHRS and CDR2 as YFSETQ. The CDR3 is 16 amino acids. The V and J ends lost 3 bases and 4 bases, in that order; junction bases with no gene match: 7. The CDR3 nucleotides are TGCGCCAGCAGCTCTGAGGGACAGGGGGCTGTCTATGGCTACACCTTC. The encoded protein is CASSSEGQGAVYGYTF.

The chain recombines TRBV6-2 or TRBV6-3 with TRBJ2-1; tentative D call: TRBD2 (5 bases). The CDR3 loop spans 16 amino acids. The germline gives CDR1 MNHEY, CDR2 SVGEGT. Trimming removed 4 bases from V and 4 bases from J, with 17 bases in between. The CDR3 loop reads CASSSPMPWRYNEQFF. Here the CDR3 DNA reads TGTGCCAGCAGTTCCCCGATGCCCTGGAGGTACAATGAGCAGTTCTTC.

In this sample, this clonotype turned up a few times. The chain employs TRBV6-5 and TRBJ2-2, with D hard to call. The germline gives CDR1 MNHEY, CDR2 SVGAGI. Trimming stripped 2 bases from V and 5 bases from J, with 6 bases between. CDR3 length equals 13 residues. DNA of the CDR3: TGTGCCAGCAGTTACGGCGCGACCGGGGAGCTGTTTTTT. This codes for CASSYGATGELFF.

The table lists this clonotype with a few counts. The rearrangement links TRBV27 to TRBJ1-4, with D perhaps TRBD1 (6 bases). The V end lost 3 bases, the J end lost 8 bases, and 13 bases lay between the germline ends. The CDR3 sequence is 14 residues long. The germline V gene encodes CDR1 MNHEY and CDR2 SMNVEV (reference sequence). CDR3 in DNA: TGTGCCAGCAGTTTCCGCGGGGGGCGAGAAAAACTGTTTTTT. Translated: CASSFRGGREKLFF.

This clonotype has just a few counts. The rearrangement joins TRBV7-9 to TRBJ2-1, with 11 bases that match TRBD2. CDR1 is SEHNR and CDR2 is FQNEAQ in the germline V gene (reference sequence). CDR3 length: 16 residues. Losses at the gene ends were 0 bases for V and 5 bases for J; bases not matched to a gene: 3. The CDR3 nucleotides are TGTGCCAGCAGCTTAGCGGGGGGACTAGCGGACAATGAGCAGTTCTTC. It is translated as CASSLAGGLADNEQFF.

The chain uses TRBV11-2 and TRBJ1-5, with D perhaps matching TRBD1 (6 bases). The CDR3 runs 14 residues. The V and J ends lost 4 bases and 5 bases respectively, with 12 bases between them. The V gene's germline CDR1 is SGHAT and CDR2 FQNNGV. Here the CDR3 reads CASSSNRVDQPQHF. The CDR3 DNA reads as TGTGCCAGCAGCTCTAACAGGGTGGATCAGCCCCAGCATTTT.

This clonotype was picked up many times. V gene TRBV20-1 combines with J gene TRBJ2-3; 12 bases fit TRBD2. The germline gives CDR1 DFQATT, CDR2 SNEGSKA (reference sequence). The length of the CDR3 is 15 residues. V shed 6 bases and J 0 bases; nucleotides not matched to a gene: 4. CDR3: CSAIGTSGSTDTQYF. For the CDR3, the DNA is TGCAGTGCCATCGGGACTAGCGGGAGCACAGATACGCAGTATTTT.

The rearrangement joins TRBV7-9 to TRBJ2-3; D not certain. The V gene lost 0 bases and the J gene lost 3 bases, with 7 bases spanning the gap. Germline-derived CDR1 and CDR2 are SEHNR and FQNEAQ (reference sequence). This CDR3 has 14 amino acids. This CDR3 is CASSLAFTTDTQYF. The CDR3 nucleotides are TGTGCCAGCAGCTTAGCGTTCACGACAGATACGCAGTATTTT.

As DNA, the CDR3 is TGTGCCATCAGCCGGACGGGCTACAATGAGCAGTTCTTC. Translating gives CAISRTGYNEQFF. The chain has TRBV27 and TRBJ2-1; unclear D gene. Germline lookup yields CDR1 MNHEY and CDR2 SMNVEV (reference sequence). The CDR3 totals 13 residues. Trimming removed 10 bases at V and 3 bases at J, with 13 bases between.

The chain combines TRBV18 with TRBJ1-2, with D maybe TRBD1 (6 bases). Germline CDR1 and CDR2: KGHSH and LQKENI. With 2 bases removed from V and 4 bases from J, the gap between germline ends came to 17 bases. This CDR3 region has 16 residues. CDR3 DNA: TGTGCCAGCTCACCAGCCCGAGGCAGGGGTACCTATGGCTACACCTTC. This encodes CASSPARGRGTYGYTF. The full variable domain, rest sourced from reference TRBV18 and TRBJ1-2, is NAGVMQNPRHLVRRRGQEARLRCSPMKGHSHVYWYRQLPEEGLKFMVYLQKENIIDESGMPKERFSAEFPKEGPSILRIQQVVRGDSAAYFCASSPARGRGTYGYTFGSGTRLTVV.

CDR3 sequence: CASSGSTLSYGYTF. CDR3 DNA: TGTGCCAGCAGCGGCAGTACCCTCTCCTATGGCTACACCTTC. The rearrangement links TRBV12-3 or TRBV12-4 to TRBJ1-2, with D unclear. Trimming removed 6 bases from V and 4 bases from J, with 15 bases in between. This CDR3 contains 14 residues.

This clonotype showed up just a few times. This chain uses TRBV10-3 with TRBJ2-1; the D is unclear. The CDR3 sequence is 14 residues long. V gave up 2 bases and J gave up 9 bases, with 14 bases separating them. Germline lookup yields CDR1 ENHRY and CDR2 SYGVKD. This CDR3 reads CAISESPLGGEQFF. The CDR3 DNA reads as TGTGCCATCAGTGAGAGCCCTCTAGGTGGTGAGCAGTTCTTC.

This clonotype has more than one count but fewer than ten. The chain couples TRBV28 to TRBJ2-1, with D perhaps matching TRBD2 (6 bases). The germline CDR1 and CDR2 sequences are MDHEN and SYDVKM. The CDR3 contains 15 residues. V was shortened by 5 bases and J by 2 bases, with 13 bases between the two germline ends. The CDR3 is CASSDRDSAYNEQFF. The CDR3 DNA sequence: TGTGCCAGCAGTGACCGGGACTCCGCCTACAATGAGCAGTTCTTC.